A selection of T cell receptor beta chains follows, all from one sample in a study of blood T cell repertoires in COVID-19. Assay used: immunoSEQ multiplex PCR; TCRdb lists only in-frame clones, some missing. The top ten clones hold just under 7.5% of a sample with roughly 120,000 clones, about 80% of them seen once. Sequenced input: peripheral blood. These receptors all come from a man between 65 and 79 years old with active or convalescent COVID-19. CDR3s leave out the opening cysteine and the closing phenylalanine or tryptophan.

V: TRBV6-2/TRBV6-3
CDR3: ASSYLRDFYNEQF

V: TRBV30
CDR3: AWSAPLLWEGDYNEQF

V: TRBV5-1
CDR3: ASRLAVNYGYT

V: TRBV5-8
CDR3: ASSSRWADRVYNEQF

V: TRBV19
CDR3: ASSPLAGEGYEQF

V: TRBV3-1/TRBV3-2
CDR3: ASNHGGGYEQF

V: TRBV11-3
CDR3: ASTQRSGGGYEQY

V: TRBV5-4
CDR3: ASSTGQEYGYT

V: TRBV5-6
CDR3: ASSPTEAHGYT

V: TRBV12-5
CDR3: ASGLNTEAF

V: TRBV11-2
CDR3: ASSFLSLAADTQY

V: TRBV18
CDR3: ASSTGLAGSYEQY

V: TRBV7-2
CDR3: ASSGTSGPYEQY

V: TRBV28
CDR3: ASSLPIFTPGQTYEQY

V: TRBV18
CDR3: ASSPTGLTTDTQY

V: TRBV4-2
CDR3: ASSHTRDRGNSPLH

V: TRBV5-1
CDR3: ASSLASGGPETQY

V: TRBV11-3
CDR3: ASSLGGESTYEQY

V: TRBV28
CDR3: ASSSQGRAGELF

V: TRBV29-1
CDR3: SVTGRGLHNEQF